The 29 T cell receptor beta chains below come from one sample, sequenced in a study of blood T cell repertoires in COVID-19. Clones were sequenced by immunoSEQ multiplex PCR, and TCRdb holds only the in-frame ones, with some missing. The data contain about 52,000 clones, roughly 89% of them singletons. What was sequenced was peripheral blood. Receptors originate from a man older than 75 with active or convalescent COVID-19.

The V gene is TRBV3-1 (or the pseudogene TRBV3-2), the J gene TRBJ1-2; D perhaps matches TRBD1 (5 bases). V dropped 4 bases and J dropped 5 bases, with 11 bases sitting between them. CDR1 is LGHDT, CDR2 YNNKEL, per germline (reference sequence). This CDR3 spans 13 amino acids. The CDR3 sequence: CASSLNRGYGYTF. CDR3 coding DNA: TGTGCCAGCAGCCTGAATCGGGGGTATGGCTACACCTTC.

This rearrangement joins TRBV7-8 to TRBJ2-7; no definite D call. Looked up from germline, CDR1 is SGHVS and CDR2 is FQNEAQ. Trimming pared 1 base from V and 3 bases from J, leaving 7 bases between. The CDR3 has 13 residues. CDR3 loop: CASSLVPHYEQYF. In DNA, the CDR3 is TGTGCCAGCAGCTTAGTCCCACACTACGAGCAGTACTTC. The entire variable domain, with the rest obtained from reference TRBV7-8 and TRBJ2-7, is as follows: GAGVSQSPRYKVAKRGQDVALRCDPISGHVSLFWYQQALGQGPEFLTYFQNEAQLDKSGLPSDRFFAERPEGSVSTLKIQRTQQEDSAVYLCASSLVPHYEQYFGPGTRLTVT.

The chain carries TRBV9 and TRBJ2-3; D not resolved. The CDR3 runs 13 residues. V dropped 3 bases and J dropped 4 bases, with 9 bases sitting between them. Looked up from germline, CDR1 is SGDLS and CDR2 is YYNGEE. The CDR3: CASSEAAADTQYF. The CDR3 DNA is TGTGCCAGCAGCGAGGCTGCGGCAGATACGCAGTATTTT.

The CDR3: CASSRFMPGQGARNQPQHF. CDR3 bases: TGTGCCAGCAGTCGATTTATGCCGGGACAGGGGGCCAGGAATCAGCCCCAGCATTTT. The chain recombines TRBV6-6 with TRBJ1-5, with TRBD1 matching over 12 bases. Trimming removed 5 bases from V and 4 bases from J; junction bases left unmatched: 15. Germline-derived CDR1 and CDR2 are MNHNY and SVGAGI (reference sequence). The CDR3 runs to 19 residues.

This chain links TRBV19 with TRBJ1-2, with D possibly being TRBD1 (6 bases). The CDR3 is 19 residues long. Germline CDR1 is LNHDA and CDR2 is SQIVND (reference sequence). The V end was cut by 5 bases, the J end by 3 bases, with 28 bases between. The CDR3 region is CASSPSLGRGRNSDYGYTF. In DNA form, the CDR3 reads TGTGCCAGTAGTCCCTCTCTCGGCAGGGGCCGTAATAGCGACTATGGCTACACCTTC.

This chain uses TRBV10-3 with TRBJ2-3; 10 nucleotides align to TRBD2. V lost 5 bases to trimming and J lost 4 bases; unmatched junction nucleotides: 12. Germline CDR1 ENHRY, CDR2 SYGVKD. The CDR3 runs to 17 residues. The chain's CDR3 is CAISSPIAGGDADTQYF. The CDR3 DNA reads TGTGCCATCAGTTCTCCGATAGCGGGGGGTGACGCAGATACGCAGTATTTT.

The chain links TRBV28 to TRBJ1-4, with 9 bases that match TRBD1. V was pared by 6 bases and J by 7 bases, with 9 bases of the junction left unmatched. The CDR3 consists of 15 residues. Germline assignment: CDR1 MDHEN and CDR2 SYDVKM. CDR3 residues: CASSHAGQGREKLFF. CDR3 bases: TGTGCCAGCAGCCACGCGGGACAGGGTCGTGAAAAACTGTTTTTT.

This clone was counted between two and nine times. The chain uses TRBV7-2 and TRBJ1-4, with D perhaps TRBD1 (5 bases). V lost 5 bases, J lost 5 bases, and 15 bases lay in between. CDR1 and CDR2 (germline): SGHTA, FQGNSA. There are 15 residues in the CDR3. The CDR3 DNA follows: TGTGCCAGCAGCCCACGAGTCCGGGGGAATGAAAAACTGTTTTTT. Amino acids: CASSPRVRGNEKLFF.

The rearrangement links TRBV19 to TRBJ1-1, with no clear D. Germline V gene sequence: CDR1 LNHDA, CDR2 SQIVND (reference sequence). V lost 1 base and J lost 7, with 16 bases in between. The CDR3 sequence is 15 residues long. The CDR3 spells CASSIVGVPPSEAFF. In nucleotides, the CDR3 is TGTGCCAGTAGTATAGTTGGAGTACCTCCAAGTGAAGCTTTCTTT.

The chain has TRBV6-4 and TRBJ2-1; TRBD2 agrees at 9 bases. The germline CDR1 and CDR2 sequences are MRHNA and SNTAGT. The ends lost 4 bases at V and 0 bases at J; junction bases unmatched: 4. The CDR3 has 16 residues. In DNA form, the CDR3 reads TGTGCCAGCAGTGTGCTAGCGGGAAGCTCCTACAATGAGCAGTTCTTC. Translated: CASSVLAGSSYNEQFF.

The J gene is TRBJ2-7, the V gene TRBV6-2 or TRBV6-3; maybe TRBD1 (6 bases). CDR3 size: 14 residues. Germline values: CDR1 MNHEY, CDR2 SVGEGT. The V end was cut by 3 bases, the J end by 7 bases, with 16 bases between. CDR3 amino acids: CASSYRQAGREQYF. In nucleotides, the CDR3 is TGTGCCAGCAGTTATAGACAGGCTGGGCGGGAGCAGTACTTC.

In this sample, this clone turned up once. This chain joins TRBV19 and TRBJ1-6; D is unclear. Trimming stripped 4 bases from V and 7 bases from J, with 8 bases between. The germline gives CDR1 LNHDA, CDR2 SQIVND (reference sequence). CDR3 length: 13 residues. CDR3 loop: CASSRQINSPLHF. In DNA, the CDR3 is TGTGCCAGTAGTAGGCAGATAAATTCACCCCTCCACTTT.

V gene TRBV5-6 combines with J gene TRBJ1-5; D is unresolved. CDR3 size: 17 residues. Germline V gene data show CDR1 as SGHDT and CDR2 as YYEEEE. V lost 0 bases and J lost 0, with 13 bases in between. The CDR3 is CASSLAGFDGSNQPQHF. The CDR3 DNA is TGTGCCAGCAGCTTGGCCGGGTTCGACGGTAGCAATCAGCCCCAGCATTTT.

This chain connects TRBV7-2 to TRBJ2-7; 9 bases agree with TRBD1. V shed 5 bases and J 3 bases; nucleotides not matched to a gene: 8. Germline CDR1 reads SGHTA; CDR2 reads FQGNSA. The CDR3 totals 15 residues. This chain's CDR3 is CASSIGTGSIYEQYF. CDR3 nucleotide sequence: TGTGCCAGCAGCATCGGGACAGGGTCCATCTACGAGCAGTACTTC.

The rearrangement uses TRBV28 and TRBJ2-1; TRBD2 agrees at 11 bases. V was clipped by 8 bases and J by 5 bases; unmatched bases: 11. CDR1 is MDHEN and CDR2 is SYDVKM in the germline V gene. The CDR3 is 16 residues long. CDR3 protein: CASYGYLAGGDNEQFF. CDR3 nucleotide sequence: TGTGCCAGCTACGGTTATTTAGCGGGAGGGGACAATGAGCAGTTCTTC.

The CDR3 is CASNAGGVEETQYF. As DNA, the CDR3 is TGTGCCAGCAACGCCGGGGGGGTGGAAGAGACCCAGTACTTC. The J gene is TRBJ2-5, the V gene TRBV28, with 8 bases aligning to TRBD2. Germline-derived CDR1 and CDR2 are MDHEN and SYDVKM. This CDR3 comprises 14 residues. J lost 3 bases, V lost 7 bases, and 7 bases had no gene match. Supplemented by reference TRBV28 and TRBJ2-5, the full variable domain reads DVKVTQSSRYLVKRTGEKVFLECVQDMDHENMFWYRQDPGLGLRLIYFSYDVKMKEKGDIPEGYSVSREKKERFSLILESASTNQTSMYLCASNAGGVEETQYFGPGTRLLVL.

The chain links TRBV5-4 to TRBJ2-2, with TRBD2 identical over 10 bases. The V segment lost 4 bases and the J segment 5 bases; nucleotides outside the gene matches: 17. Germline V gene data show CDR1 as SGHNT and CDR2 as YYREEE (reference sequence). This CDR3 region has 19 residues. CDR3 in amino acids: CASSSGGERGGRGTGELFF. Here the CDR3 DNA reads TGTGCCAGCAGCAGTGGGGGAGAGCGGGGGGGCCGAGGGACCGGGGAGCTGTTTTTT.

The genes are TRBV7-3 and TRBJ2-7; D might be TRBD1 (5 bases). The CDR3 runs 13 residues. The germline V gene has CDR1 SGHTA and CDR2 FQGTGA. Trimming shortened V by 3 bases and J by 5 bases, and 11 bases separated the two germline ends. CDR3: CASSFFGADEQYF. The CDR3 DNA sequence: TGTGCCAGCAGCTTTTTTGGGGCAGACGAGCAGTACTTC.

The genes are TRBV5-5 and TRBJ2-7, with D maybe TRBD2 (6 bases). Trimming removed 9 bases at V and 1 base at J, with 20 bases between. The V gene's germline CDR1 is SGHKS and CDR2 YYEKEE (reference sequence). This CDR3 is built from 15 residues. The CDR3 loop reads CATSPSGTLSYEQYF. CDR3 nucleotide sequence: TGTGCCACCTCCCCCAGTGGGACTCTATCCTACGAGCAGTACTTC.

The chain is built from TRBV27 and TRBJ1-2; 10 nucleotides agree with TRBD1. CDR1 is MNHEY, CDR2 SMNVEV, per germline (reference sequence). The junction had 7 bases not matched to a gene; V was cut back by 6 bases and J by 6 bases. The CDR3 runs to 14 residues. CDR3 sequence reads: CASRHPGQGNGYTF. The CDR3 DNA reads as TGTGCCAGCAGACATCCGGGACAGGGGAATGGCTACACCTTC.

CDR3 loop: CSVRGQGGNTGELFF. The CDR3 DNA reads TGCAGCGTCCGAGGGCAGGGGGGGAACACCGGGGAGCTGTTTTTT. The J gene is TRBJ2-2, the V gene TRBV29-1; tentatively, D is TRBD1 (7 bases). The CDR3 spans 15 residues. Trimming took 6 bases from V and 1 from J, leaving 15 bases between them. The germline V gene has CDR1 SQVTM and CDR2 ANQGSEA.

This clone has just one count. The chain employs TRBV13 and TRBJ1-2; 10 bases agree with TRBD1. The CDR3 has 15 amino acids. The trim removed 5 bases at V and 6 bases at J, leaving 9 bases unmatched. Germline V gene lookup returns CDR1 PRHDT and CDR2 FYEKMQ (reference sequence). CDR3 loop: CASSQGQGEGDGYTF. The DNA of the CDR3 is TGTGCCAGCAGCCAAGGACAGGGGGAAGGGGATGGCTACACCTTC.

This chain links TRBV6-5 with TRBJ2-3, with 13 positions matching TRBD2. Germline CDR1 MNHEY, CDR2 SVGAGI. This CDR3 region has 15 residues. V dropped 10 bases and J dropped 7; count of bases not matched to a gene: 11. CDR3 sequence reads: CAITSGGAPANTQYF. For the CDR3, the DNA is TGTGCCATCACTAGCGGGGGGGCCCCGGCGAATACGCAGTATTTT.

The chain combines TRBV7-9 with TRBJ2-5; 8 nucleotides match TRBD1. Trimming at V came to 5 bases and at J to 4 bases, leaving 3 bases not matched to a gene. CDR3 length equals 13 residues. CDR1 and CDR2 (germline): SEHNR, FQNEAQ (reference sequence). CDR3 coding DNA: TGTGCCAGCAGCCGAGACAGGGGAGAGACCCAGTACTTC. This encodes CASSRDRGETQYF.

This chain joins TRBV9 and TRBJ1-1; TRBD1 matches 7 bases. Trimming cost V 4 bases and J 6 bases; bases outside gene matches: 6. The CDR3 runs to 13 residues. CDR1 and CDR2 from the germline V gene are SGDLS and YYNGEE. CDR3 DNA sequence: TGTGCCAGCAGCCGACAGGGTTCCGCTGAAGCTTTCTTT. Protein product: CASSRQGSAEAFF. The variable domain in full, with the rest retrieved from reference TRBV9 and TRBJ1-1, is DSGVTQTPKHLITATGQRVTLRCSPRSGDLSVYWYQQSLDQGLQFLIQYYNGEERAKGNILERFSAQQFPDLHSELNLSSLELGDSALYFCASSRQGSAEAFFGQGTRLTVV.

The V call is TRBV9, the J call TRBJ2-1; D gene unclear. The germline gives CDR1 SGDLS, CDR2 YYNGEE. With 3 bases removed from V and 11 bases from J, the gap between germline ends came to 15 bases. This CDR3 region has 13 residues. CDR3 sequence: CASSADTTSKQFF. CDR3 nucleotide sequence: TGTGCCAGCAGCGCAGATACGACAAGCAAGCAGTTCTTC.

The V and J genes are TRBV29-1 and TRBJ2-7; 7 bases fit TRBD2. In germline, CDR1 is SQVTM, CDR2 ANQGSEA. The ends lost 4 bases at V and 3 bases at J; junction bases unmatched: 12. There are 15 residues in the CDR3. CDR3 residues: CSVGGVRREFYEQYF. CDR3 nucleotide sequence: TGCAGCGTTGGGGGGGTAAGGCGGGAGTTCTACGAGCAGTACTTC.

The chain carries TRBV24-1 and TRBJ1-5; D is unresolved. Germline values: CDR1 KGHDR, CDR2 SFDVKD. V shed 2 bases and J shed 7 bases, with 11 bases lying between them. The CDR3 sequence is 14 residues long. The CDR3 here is CATSDSTHKQPQHF. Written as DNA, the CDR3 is TGTGCCACCAGTGATTCGACTCACAAGCAGCCCCAGCATTTT.

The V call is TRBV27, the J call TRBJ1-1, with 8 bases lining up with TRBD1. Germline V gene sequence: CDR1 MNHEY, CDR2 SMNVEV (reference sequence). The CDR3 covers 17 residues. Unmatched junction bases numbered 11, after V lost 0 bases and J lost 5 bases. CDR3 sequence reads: CASSLSIAGGMRTEAFF. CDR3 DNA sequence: TGTGCCAGCAGTTTATCGATAGCAGGGGGCATGAGGACTGAAGCTTTCTTT.